Listed here are 28 T cell receptor beta chains from one sample, sequenced in a study of T cell responses to AZD1222 COVID-19 vaccine. Data came from immunoSEQ multiplex PCR; TCRdb stores just in-frame clones and leaves some out. The sample has 95,000 to 100,000 clones; 85% to 95% are singletons. The starting material was peripheral blood, obtained on day 0 of AZD1222 vaccination. The receptors here all came from an adult in good health.

CDR3 in amino acids: CASSEGSDTEAFF. CDR3 in DNA: TGTGCCAGTTCCGAGGGATCTGACACTGAAGCTTTCTTT. The chain recombines TRBV19 with TRBJ1-1; D remains ambiguous. CDR3 size: 13 residues. The germline V gene has CDR1 LNHDA and CDR2 SQIVND (reference sequence). Trimming removed 8 bases at V and 3 bases at J, with 13 bases between.

The chain has TRBV27 and TRBJ1-5; weak D call: TRBD1 (6 bases). Trimming removed 6 bases at V and 0 bases at J, with 12 bases between. The CDR3 has 15 amino acids. CDR1 and CDR2 (germline): MNHEY, SMNVEV (reference sequence). CDR3 loop: CASSQRGGSNQPQHF. DNA of the CDR3: TGTGCCAGCAGCCAAAGGGGGGGTAGCAATCAGCCCCAGCATTTT.

The chain employs TRBV5-8 and TRBJ2-6; TRBD1 matches at 8 bases. Germline-derived CDR1 and CDR2 are SGHTS and YDEGEE. With V trimmed by 6 bases and J by 3 bases, 8 bases remained unmatched. The CDR3 sequence is 16 residues long. The CDR3 coding sequence is TGTGCCAGCACCTACACAGGGGGGATTGGGGCCAACGTCCTGACTTTC. It yields the protein CASTYTGGIGANVLTF. The full variable domain, its missing parts supplied by reference TRBV5-8 and TRBJ2-6, is EAGVTQSPTHLIKTRGQQATLRCSPISGHTSVYWYQQALGLGLQFLLWYDEGEERNRGNFPPRFSGRQFPNYSSELNVNALELEDSALYLCASTYTGGIGANVLTFGAGSRLTVL.

The chain has TRBV15 and TRBJ2-7; a weak D match, TRBD2 (6 bases). Trimming took 3 bases from V and 2 from J, leaving 11 bases between them. Germline CDR1 reads LNHNV; CDR2 reads YYDKDF (reference sequence). This CDR3 is built from 14 residues. The CDR3 is CATSSDAGPYEQYF. The CDR3 DNA follows: TGTGCCACCAGCAGCGACGCGGGACCCTACGAGCAGTACTTC.

The chain links TRBV28 to TRBJ1-4, with D uncertain. Germline V CDR1 and CDR2: MDHEN, SYDVKM. The length of the CDR3 is 14 residues. V shed 6 bases and J shed 3 bases, with 11 bases lying between them. The CDR3 DNA reads TGTGCCAGCAGGTCCCCTCGGCCTAATGAAAAACTGTTTTTT. This encodes CASRSPRPNEKLFF.

This chain connects TRBV5-6 to TRBJ2-5; D is ambiguous. Germline CDR1 reads SGHDT; CDR2 reads YYEEEE. V lost 0 bases and J lost 6, with 15 bases in between. This CDR3 has 15 amino acids. CDR3 bases: TGTGCCAGCAGCTTGGTGGAGTCAGGAGCGAAGACCCAGTACTTC. It encodes CASSLVESGAKTQYF.

The chain combines TRBV19 with TRBJ1-5, with D possibly TRBD1 on 5 matching bases. The CDR3 is 15 residues long. Trimming took off 8 bases at V and 2 bases at J, with 16 bases between the two ends. The germline V gene encodes CDR1 LNHDA and CDR2 SQIVND (reference sequence). CDR3 sequence reads: CASELRGQGNQPQHF. CDR3 nucleotides: TGTGCCAGTGAACTTAGGGGCCAGGGCAATCAGCCCCAGCATTTT.

The J gene is TRBJ1-1, the V gene TRBV9; unclear D gene. The germline CDR1 and CDR2 sequences are SGDLS and YYNGEE. V dropped 4 bases and J dropped 7 bases, with 17 bases sitting between them. This CDR3 region has 14 residues. The CDR3 sequence: CASSPPERAFEAFF. CDR3 sequence (DNA): TGTGCCAGCAGCCCTCCCGAGAGGGCATTTGAAGCTTTCTTT.

The rearrangement uses TRBV12-2 and TRBJ2-5; the table assigns TRBD2, which was not confirmed against the DNA. TRBV12-2 counts as a pseudogene. This CDR3 comprises 16 residues. This CDR3 reads CASRSPQRLLTETQYF. CDR3 bases: TGTGCAAGTCGCTCCCCCCAACGACTATTAACAGAGACCCAGTACTTC.

This rearrangement joins TRBV13 to TRBJ2-3, with D perhaps TRBD1 or TRBD2 (5 bases each). Germline-derived CDR1 and CDR2 are PRHDT and FYEKMQ (reference sequence). The CDR3 runs to 15 residues. Trimming shortened V by 2 bases and J by 2 bases, and 11 bases separated the two germline ends. The CDR3 nucleotides are TGTGCCAGCAGCTTACGGGGCGGATCCACAGATACGCAGTATTTT. Amino acids: CASSLRGGSTDTQYF.

The V call is TRBV2, the J call TRBJ1-2; D gene uncertain. CDR1 SNHLY and CDR2 FYNNEI come from the germline V gene. Between the trimmed V and J ends, which lost 0 bases and 0 bases, there was a span of 11 bases. The CDR3 runs to 16 residues. CDR3: CASSEAQAGANYGYTF. CDR3 sequence (DNA): TGTGCCAGCAGTGAAGCGCAGGCAGGTGCTAACTATGGCTACACCTTC.

The chain has TRBV6-1 and TRBJ1-5; D is possibly TRBD1 (6 bases). Germline CDR1 MNHNS, CDR2 SASEGT. V lost 3 bases to trimming and J lost 0 bases, with 18 bases between them. The CDR3 contains 18 residues. The CDR3 coding sequence is TGTGCCAGCAGTGACCCTACCCGGACAGTAAATAGCAATCAGCCCCAGCATTTT. This translates into CASSDPTRTVNSNQPQHF.

The rearrangement joins TRBV15 to TRBJ1-1, with D possibly TRBD1 on 5 matching bases. CDR1 is LNHNV, CDR2 YYDKDF, per germline (reference sequence). V was cut by 0 bases and J by 0 bases, with 11 bases left in between. The CDR3 contains 16 residues. For the CDR3, the DNA is TGTGCCACCAGCAGAGAGGGGCGGGGAATGAACACTGAAGCTTTCTTT. This encodes CATSREGRGMNTEAFF.

The chain couples TRBV29-1 to TRBJ1-2, with D perhaps matching TRBD1 (5 bases). V shed 4 bases and J shed 4 bases, with 16 bases lying between them. The CDR3 spans 14 residues. Germline-derived CDR1 and CDR2 are SQVTM and ANQGSEA. The CDR3 here is CSVGGDLGSYGYTF. In DNA, the CDR3 is TGCAGCGTTGGGGGGGACCTAGGGAGCTATGGCTACACCTTC. The complete variable domain, with remaining parts taken from reference TRBV29-1 and TRBJ1-2, reads SAVISQKPSRDICQRGTSLTIQCQVDSQVTMMFWYRQQPGQSLTLIATANQGSEATYESGFVIDKFPISRPNLTFSTLTVSNMSPEDSSIYLCSVGGDLGSYGYTFGSGTRLTVV.

The chain uses TRBV19 and TRBJ2-2; D call uncertain. The CDR3 sequence is 14 residues long. Germline V lookup: CDR1 LNHDA, CDR2 SQIVND (reference sequence). Trimming cost V 5 bases and J 4 bases, with 11 bases left between them. The CDR3 nucleotides read TGTGCCAGTAGTGTCACCGGCCCCACCGGGGAGCTGTTTTTT. Protein product: CASSVTGPTGELFF.

The rearrangement links TRBV4-3 to TRBJ1-2; D might be TRBD1 (5 bases). CDR3 length equals 16 residues. CDR1 is LGHNA, CDR2 YSLEER, per germline. Trimming stripped 0 bases from V and 4 bases from J, with 15 bases between. In DNA form, the CDR3 reads TGCGCCAGCAGCCAAGATTCCCTCGACAGAAGCTATGGCTACACCTTC. It is translated as CASSQDSLDRSYGYTF.

The J gene is TRBJ2-7, the V gene TRBV28, with 9 bases lining up with TRBD1. This CDR3 comprises 14 residues. The ends lost 7 bases at V and 4 bases at J; junction bases unmatched: 8. In germline, CDR1 is MDHEN, CDR2 SYDVKM. The CDR3 here is CASIRQGGLYEQYF. CDR3 nucleotides: TGTGCCAGCATCCGACAGGGGGGGTTGTACGAGCAGTACTTC.

The gene calls are TRBV7-8 and TRBJ2-7; the match to TRBD1 covers 11 bases. Germline CDR1 SGHVS, CDR2 FQNEAQ. Trimming took 5 bases from V and 6 from J; bases not matched to a gene: 15. CDR3 length: 17 amino acids. The CDR3 DNA follows: TGTGCCAGCAGCAAAGCCGGGACAGGGGGGATCGTGGGCGAGCAGTACTTC. It yields the protein CASSKAGTGGIVGEQYF.

The chain combines TRBV27 with TRBJ1-6; maybe TRBD1 (5 bases). Looked up from germline, CDR1 is MNHEY and CDR2 is SMNVEV (reference sequence). V was pared by 6 bases and J by 8 bases, with 8 bases between. The CDR3 has 12 residues. The chain's CDR3 is CASRQGYSPLHF. CDR3 in DNA: TGTGCCAGCAGGCAGGGTTATTCACCCCTCCACTTT.

The V call is TRBV19, the J call TRBJ1-6; D unresolved. The germline CDR1 and CDR2 sequences are LNHDA and SQIVND (reference sequence). This CDR3 is built from 13 residues. V was shortened by 6 bases and J by 8 bases, with 11 bases between the two germline ends. In DNA, the CDR3 is TGTGCCAGTAGCCTGGTCGAGGATTCACCCCTCCACTTT. Protein sequence: CASSLVEDSPLHF.

This clone has a handful of counts. The chain has TRBV7-9 and TRBJ2-7; 10 bases fit TRBD1. The CDR3 spans 18 residues. Germline V CDR1 and CDR2: SEHNR, FQNEAQ (reference sequence). The junction had 15 bases not matched to a gene; V was cut back by 5 bases and J by 2 bases. In nucleotides, the CDR3 is TGTGCCAGCAGCCCCATCCCGGGACAGGGGCTGGTAACCTACGAGCAGTACTTC. Residues: CASSPIPGQGLVTYEQYF.

This chain joins TRBV11-2 and TRBJ2-7; no clear D. From germline, CDR1 is SGHAT and CDR2 FQNNGV. The CDR3 totals 12 residues. Trimming pared 3 bases from V and 2 bases from J, leaving 5 bases between. CDR3 coding DNA: TGTGCCAGCAGCTTTGGGACCTACGAGCAGTACTTC. The encoded protein is CASSFGTYEQYF.

The chain recombines TRBV4-1 with TRBJ2-7, with TRBD1 matching over 7 bases. The length of the CDR3 is 14 residues. CDR1 and CDR2 (germline): MGHRA, YSYEKL. The V gene end was trimmed by 3 bases and the J gene end by 6 bases; junction bases not matched to a gene: 8. The CDR3 sequence is CASSQTGKPGEQYF. The CDR3 DNA reads as TGCGCCAGCAGCCAGACAGGGAAACCGGGCGAGCAGTACTTC.

The rearrangement uses TRBV6-5 and TRBJ1-5, with D possibly being TRBD1 (5 bases). V shed 6 bases and J shed 6 bases, with 18 bases lying between them. CDR3 length: 15 residues. From germline, CDR1 is MNHEY and CDR2 SVGAGI. CDR3: CASSSMGEGSQPQHF. The CDR3 nucleotides read TGTGCCAGCAGCTCAATGGGGGAGGGGAGTCAGCCCCAGCATTTT.

The chain combines TRBV11-2 with TRBJ2-2, with 7 bases aligning to TRBD1. The CDR3 runs 15 residues. Germline CDR1 is SGHAT and CDR2 is FQNNGV. V lost 1 base and J lost 8; bases outside the gene matches: 7. CDR3 region: CASSLGQGLLGELFF. Written as DNA, the CDR3 is TGTGCCAGCAGCTTAGGACAGGGTTTACTGGGGGAGCTGTTTTTT.

The sample holds one count of this clone. This chain uses TRBV14 with TRBJ2-3; possibly TRBD2 for D (6 bases). There are 15 residues in the CDR3. Trimming cost V 1 base and J 4 bases, with 12 bases left between them. Germline V CDR1 and CDR2: SGHDN, FVKESK. The DNA of the CDR3 is TGTGCCAGCAGCCAAGTCGGGGGAGTCTCAGATACGCAGTATTTT. Protein sequence: CASSQVGGVSDTQYF.

The J gene is TRBJ1-5, the V gene TRBV28, with no clear D. This CDR3 is built from 14 residues. Germline values: CDR1 MDHEN, CDR2 SYDVKM. Trimming cost V 7 bases and J 2 bases, with 12 bases left between them. CDR3 in DNA: TGTGCCAGCAAGGTGTGGGCCGGCAATCAGCCCCAGCATTTT. The encoded protein is CASKVWAGNQPQHF.

The chain recombines TRBV10-3 with TRBJ1-3; the D is unclear. The CDR3 runs 16 residues. V dropped 2 bases and J dropped 0 bases, with 11 bases sitting between them. The V gene's germline CDR1 is ENHRY and CDR2 SYGVKD. The CDR3 here is CAISEGGQFSGNTIYF. The CDR3 DNA follows: TGTGCCATCAGTGAGGGAGGCCAGTTCTCTGGAAACACCATATATTTT.